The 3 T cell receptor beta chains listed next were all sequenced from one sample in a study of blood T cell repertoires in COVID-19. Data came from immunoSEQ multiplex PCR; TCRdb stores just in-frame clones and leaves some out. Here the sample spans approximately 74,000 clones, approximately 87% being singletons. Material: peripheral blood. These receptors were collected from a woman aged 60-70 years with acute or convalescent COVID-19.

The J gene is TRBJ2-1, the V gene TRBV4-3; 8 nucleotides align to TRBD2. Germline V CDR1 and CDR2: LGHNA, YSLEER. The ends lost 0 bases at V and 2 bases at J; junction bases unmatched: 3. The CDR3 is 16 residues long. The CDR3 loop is CASSQELAETYNEQFF. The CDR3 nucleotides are TGCGCCAGCAGCCAAGAACTAGCGGAGACCTACAATGAGCAGTTCTTC.

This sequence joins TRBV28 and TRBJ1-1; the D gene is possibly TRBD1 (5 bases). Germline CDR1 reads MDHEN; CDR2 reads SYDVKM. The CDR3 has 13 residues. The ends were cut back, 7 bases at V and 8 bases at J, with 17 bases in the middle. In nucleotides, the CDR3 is TGTGCCAGCACCTTGGACACGGCCAGGGAAGCTTTCTTT. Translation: CASTLDTAREAFF.

The DNA for the CDR3 is TGTGCCAGCAGTGCTAACAGCCGCTCTGGAAACACCATATATTTT. Amino acid sequence: CASSANSRSGNTIYF. The V gene is TRBV6-4, the J gene TRBJ1-3; D is ambiguous. Germline CDR1 reads MRHNA; CDR2 reads SNTAGT. V lost 4 bases and J lost 0, with 10 bases in between. The CDR3 has 15 residues.